The T cell receptor beta chain described here comes from a study of human T cells and chemical hapten exposure. The study's findings and limits: TCRs above 1 in 1000 frequency did not change with DPC sensitization.

Each CDR3 protein gets one entry after TCRdb re-called the RACE reads with MiXCR. This sample has approximately 90,000 distinct CDR3 sequences, with over 10% found just once. Germline V lookup: CDR1 SEHNR, CDR2 FQNEAQ (reference sequence). CDR3 length: 16 amino acids. V was shortened by 5 bases and J by 2 bases, with 16 bases between the two germline ends. The time point is: patch test 1, 2 weeks after DPC sensitization. Documented treatment: therapeutic diphenylcyclopropenone sensitization with weekly scalp DPC. There are many counts of this clonotype. Its cognate antigen is unknown. The sequence came from a woman in her forties with alopecia areata. Some clones in this sample may be carry-over from other donors' samples. The V call is TRBV7-9, the J call TRBJ2-1; D is unclear. The input for sequencing was whole blood, taken in connection with sensitization to the hapten diphenylcyclopropenone (DPC). The CDR3 coding sequence is TGTGCCAGCAGCCAGGTGGGCAGGCCAACCTACAATGAGCAGTTCTTC. Translated: CASSQVGRPTYNEQFF.